Shown below are 13 T cell receptor beta chains from a single sample sequenced in a study of Tregs in tolerant kidney transplant recipients. Generated by immunoSEQ multiplex PCR, the TCRdb table keeps only in-frame clones and is missing some. Of 85,000 to 95,000 clones listed, approximately 90% are singletons. Material: CD8+ T cells from blood. The receptors were sampled from a human donor in good health.

This sequence joins TRBV4-1 and TRBJ2-2; 8 nucleotides agree with TRBD1. Germline CDR1 reads MGHRA; CDR2 reads YSYEKL. J was trimmed by 5 bases and V by 4 bases; bases with no gene match: 12. This CDR3 has 17 amino acids. CDR3 bases: TGCGCCAGCAGCCCCTACCAGGGGGCGAGAGGAACCGGGGAGCTGTTTTTT. Its translation: CASSPYQGARGTGELFF.

The chain carries TRBV19 and TRBJ1-1, with D maybe TRBD1 (5 bases). The V and J ends lost 4 bases and 4 bases respectively, with 25 bases between them. The length of the CDR3 is 18 residues. Germline values: CDR1 LNHDA, CDR2 SQIVND (reference sequence). The CDR3 region has the DNA TGTGCCAGTAGTAGCGCCGGGGGGGTTAAGGGTGCCGTCACTGAAGCTTTCTTT. Its translation: CASSSAGGVKGAVTEAFF.

The rearrangement links TRBV19 to TRBJ1-5; tentative D call: TRBD1 (5 bases). The germline gives CDR1 LNHDA, CDR2 SQIVND (reference sequence). The length of the CDR3 is 12 residues. V was clipped by 10 bases and J by 6 bases, with 13 bases between them. CDR3 protein: CATRGGFQPQHF. The CDR3, as DNA: TGTGCCACCCGGGGGGGTTTTCAGCCCCAGCATTTT.

The chain recombines TRBV27 with TRBJ2-7; possibly TRBD2 for D (5 bases). Per the germline V gene, CDR1 is MNHEY and CDR2 is SMNVEV (reference sequence). The ends were cut back, 3 bases at V and 6 bases at J, with 6 bases in the middle. This CDR3 contains 11 residues. The CDR3 nucleotides are TGTGCCAGCAGTTTCGGACTCGAGCAGTACTTC. It is translated as CASSFGLEQYF.

The V gene is TRBV7-9, the J gene TRBJ2-5, with a tentative D call TRBD2 (5 bases). Trimming removed 5 bases from V and 11 bases from J, with 24 bases in between. CDR1 and CDR2 (germline): SEHNR, FQNEAQ (reference sequence). The CDR3 runs to 15 residues. Here the CDR3 reads CASSGVEATLGEQYF. DNA for the CDR3: TGTGCCAGCAGCGGGGTGGAGGCCACTCTCGGGGAGCAGTACTTC.

The chain joins TRBV4-1 to TRBJ2-7, with 12 bases fitting TRBD2. J gave up 5 bases and V 2 bases, and 1 base lay outside the gene matches. Looked up from germline, CDR1 is MGHRA and CDR2 is YSYEKL. This CDR3 has 14 residues. CDR3 coding DNA: TGCGCCAGCAGCCAAACTAGCGGGAGGAACGAGCAGTACTTC. Protein sequence: CASSQTSGRNEQYF.

The chain couples TRBV5-4 to TRBJ1-3; tentatively, D is TRBD1 (5 bases). Germline CDR1 is SGHNT and CDR2 is YYREEE (reference sequence). The CDR3 runs to 16 residues. V gave up 4 bases and J gave up 0 bases, with 14 bases separating them. CDR3 region: CASSHSQGLSGNTIYF. CDR3 DNA: TGTGCCAGCAGCCATTCTCAGGGCCTCTCTGGAAACACCATATATTTT.

This chain connects TRBV18 to TRBJ2-5; the D call may be TRBD1 or TRBD2 (5 bases each). V lost 3 bases and J lost 1, with 6 bases in between. The germline CDR1 and CDR2 sequences are KGHSH and LQKENI. The CDR3 consists of 13 residues. The CDR3 sequence is CASSPGTQETQYF. The CDR3 DNA sequence: TGTGCCAGCTCACCGGGGACCCAAGAGACCCAGTACTTC.

The chain joins TRBV11-2 to TRBJ2-2; 8 nucleotides line up with TRBD1. V dropped 2 bases and J dropped 5; count of bases not matched to a gene: 10. Germline V lookup: CDR1 SGHAT, CDR2 FQNNGV. This CDR3 comprises 17 residues. Here the CDR3 DNA reads TGTGCCAGCAGCTTAAAGGGCGGCAGGGGGCTTACCGGGGAGCTGTTTTTT. Translating gives CASSLKGGRGLTGELFF. Based on the CDR3 plus reference TRBV11-2 and TRBJ2-2, the full variable domain is EAGVAQSPRYKIIEKRQSVAFWCNPISGHATLYWYQQILGQGPKLLIQFQNNGVVDDSQLPKDRFSAERLKGVDSTLKIQPAKLEDSAVYLCASSLKGGRGLTGELFFGEGSRLTVL.

The CDR3: CASSHMATNNEQFF. The CDR3 bases are TGCGCCAGCAGCCACATGGCCACTAACAATGAGCAGTTCTTC. The J gene is TRBJ2-1, the V gene TRBV5-1; D is uncertain. The CDR3 contains 14 residues. V lost 4 bases and J lost 5, with 13 bases in between. The germline CDR1 and CDR2 sequences are SGHRS and YFSETQ.

The chain has TRBV9 and TRBJ1-5; 9 positions agree with TRBD1. This CDR3 region has 15 residues. The germline gives CDR1 SGDLS, CDR2 YYNGEE. The V and J ends lost 3 bases and 7 bases, in that order; junction bases with no gene match: 8. The CDR3 DNA sequence: TGTGCCAGCAGCGCATCACGGGACAGGGAACAGCCCCAGCATTTT. Amino acids: CASSASRDREQPQHF.

This clone was observed a handful of times. This specimen includes other DNA sequences encoding the same CDR3. V gene TRBV15 combines with J gene TRBJ2-1; D is perhaps TRBD2 (6 bases). Germline-derived CDR1 and CDR2 are LNHNV and YYDKDF (reference sequence). The CDR3 length is 15 residues. Trimming took off 3 bases at V and 7 bases at J, with 16 bases between the two ends. CDR3 sequence reads: CATSSESGTYNEQFF. In nucleotides, the CDR3 is TGTGCCACCAGCAGTGAATCCGGGACTTATAATGAGCAGTTCTTC. Full variable domain (missing parts from reference TRBV15 and TRBJ2-1): DAMVIQNPRYQVTQFGKPVTLSCSQTLNHNVMYWYQQKSSQAPKLLFHYYDKDFNNEADTPDNFQSRRPNTSFCFLDIRSPGLGDTAMYLCATSSESGTYNEQFFGPGTRLTVL.

The V call is TRBV6-5, the J call TRBJ1-2, with a possible D match to TRBD1 (5 bases). The V and J ends lost 4 bases and 4 bases respectively, with 13 bases between them. Per the germline V gene, CDR1 is MNHEY and CDR2 is SVGAGI. The CDR3 is made up of 14 amino acids. CDR3 nucleotides: TGTGCCAGCAGTTCCCCCGTGGGGCCCTATGGCTACACCTTC. Translation gives CASSSPVGPYGYTF.